This T cell receptor beta chain appears in the sequencing data of a study of blood T cell repertoires in COVID-19. On the study more broadly: Samples of COVID-19 (acute and convalescent) were obtained from the United States, Italy and Spain. The analysed material was cDNA or gDNA that came from T cells, B-cell-depleted T cells, or PBMCs.

Germline values: CDR1 LGHNA, CDR2 YNFKEQ. The CDR3 covers 15 residues. Trimming took 4 bases from V and 3 from J; bases not matched to a gene: 5. The authors' processing: Amplification with reference gene primers provided the estimates of nucleated cell counts. Profiling relied on immunoSEQ multiplex PCR, and the TCRdb table lists in-frame clones only, not all of them. For V, J and clone size, that table is used; D and trimming come from the DNA. The data hold 110,000 or so clones, with about 88% observed a single time. The receptor was isolated from a man in his forties with acute or convalescent COVID-19. The V call is TRBV4-2, the J call TRBJ2-7, with 11 bases that match TRBD2. The sample comprised peripheral blood. The CDR3 bases are TGTGCCAGCAGCCGCTTACTAGCGGGGGTCTACGAGCAGTACTTC. This codes for CASSRLLAGVYEQYF.